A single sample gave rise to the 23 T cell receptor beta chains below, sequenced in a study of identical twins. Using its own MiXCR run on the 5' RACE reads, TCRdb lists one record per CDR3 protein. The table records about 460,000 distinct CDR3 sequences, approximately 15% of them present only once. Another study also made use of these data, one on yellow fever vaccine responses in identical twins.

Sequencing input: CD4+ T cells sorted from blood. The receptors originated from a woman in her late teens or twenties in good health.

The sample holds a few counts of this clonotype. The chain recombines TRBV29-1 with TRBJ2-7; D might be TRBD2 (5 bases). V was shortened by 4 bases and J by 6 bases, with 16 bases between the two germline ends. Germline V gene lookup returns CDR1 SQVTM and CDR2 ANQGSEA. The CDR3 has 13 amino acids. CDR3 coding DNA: TGCAGCGTTGGAGGGCTTGGAGGTCTCGAGCAGTACTTC. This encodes CSVGGLGGLEQYF.

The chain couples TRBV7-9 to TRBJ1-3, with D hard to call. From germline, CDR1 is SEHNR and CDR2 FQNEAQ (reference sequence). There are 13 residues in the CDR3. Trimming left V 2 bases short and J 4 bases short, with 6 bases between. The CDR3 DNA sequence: TGTGCCAGCAGCTTAACACAGGGAAACACCATATATTTT. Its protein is CASSLTQGNTIYF.

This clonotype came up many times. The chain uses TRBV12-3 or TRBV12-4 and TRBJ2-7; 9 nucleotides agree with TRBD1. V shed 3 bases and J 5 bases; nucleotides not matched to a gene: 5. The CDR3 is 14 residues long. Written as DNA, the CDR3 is TGTGCCAGCAGTTTGGGACAGGGTGTCCACGAGCAGTACTTC. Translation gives CASSLGQGVHEQYF.

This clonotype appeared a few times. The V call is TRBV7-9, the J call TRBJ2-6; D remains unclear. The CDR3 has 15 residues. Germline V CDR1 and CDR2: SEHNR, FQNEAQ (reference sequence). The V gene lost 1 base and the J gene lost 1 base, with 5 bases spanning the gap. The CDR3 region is CASSLDRSGANVLTF. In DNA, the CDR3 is TGTGCCAGCAGCTTAGATCGGTCTGGGGCCAACGTCCTGACTTTC. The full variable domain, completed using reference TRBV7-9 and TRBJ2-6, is DTGVSQNPRHKITKRGQNVTFRCDPISEHNRLYWYRQTLGQGPEFLTYFQNEAQLEKSRLLSDRFSAERPKGSFSTLEIQRTEQGDSAMYLCASSLDRSGANVLTFGAGSRLTVL.

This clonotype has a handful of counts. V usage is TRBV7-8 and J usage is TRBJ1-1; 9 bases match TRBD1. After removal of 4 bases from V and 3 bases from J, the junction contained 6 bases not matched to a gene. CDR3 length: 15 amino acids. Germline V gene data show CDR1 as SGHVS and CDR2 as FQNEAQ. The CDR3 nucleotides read TGTGCCAGCAGCTCCCCAGGGACAGGGCACACTGAAGCTTTCTTT. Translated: CASSSPGTGHTEAFF. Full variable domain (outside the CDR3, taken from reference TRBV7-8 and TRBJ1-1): GAGVSQSPRYKVAKRGQDVALRCDPISGHVSLFWYQQALGQGPEFLTYFQNEAQLDKSGLPSDRFFAERPEGSVSTLKIQRTQQEDSAVYLCASSSPGTGHTEAFFGQGTRLTVV.

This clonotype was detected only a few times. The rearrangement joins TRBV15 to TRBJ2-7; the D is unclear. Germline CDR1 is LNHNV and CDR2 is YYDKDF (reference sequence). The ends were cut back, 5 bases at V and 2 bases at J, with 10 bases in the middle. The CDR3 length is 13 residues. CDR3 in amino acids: CATSVKGTYEQYF. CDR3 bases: TGTGCCACCAGCGTGAAGGGAACCTACGAGCAGTACTTC.

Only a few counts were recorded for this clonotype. The CDR3 sequence is CSARDPAGGNNEQFF. In nucleotides, the CDR3 is TGCAGTGCTAGAGATCCCGCGGGGGGGAACAATGAGCAGTTCTTC. The genes are TRBV20-1 and TRBJ2-1, with 9 bases that match TRBD2. The junction had 5 bases not matched to a gene; V was cut back by 0 bases and J by 5 bases. Germline V gives CDR1 DFQATT, CDR2 SNEGSKA (reference sequence). The CDR3 has 15 amino acids.

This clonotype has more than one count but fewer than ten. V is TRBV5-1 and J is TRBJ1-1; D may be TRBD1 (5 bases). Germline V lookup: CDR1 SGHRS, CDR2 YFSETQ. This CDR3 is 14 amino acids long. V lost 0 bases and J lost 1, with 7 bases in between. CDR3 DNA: TGCGCCAGCAGCTTGGTAGGACAGAACACTGAAGCTTTCTTT. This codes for CASSLVGQNTEAFF. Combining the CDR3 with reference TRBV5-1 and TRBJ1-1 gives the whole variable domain KAGVTQTPRYLIKTRGQQVTLSCSPISGHRSVSWYQQTPGQGLQFLFEYFSETQRNKGNFPGRFSGRQFSNSRSEMNVSTLELGDSALYLCASSLVGQNTEAFFGQGTRLTVV.

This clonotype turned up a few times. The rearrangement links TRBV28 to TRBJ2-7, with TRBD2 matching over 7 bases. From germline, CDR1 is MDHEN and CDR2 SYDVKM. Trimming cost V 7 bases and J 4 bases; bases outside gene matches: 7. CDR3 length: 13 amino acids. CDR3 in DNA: TGTGCCAGCATGAGGCAGGGAGGGTACGAGCAGTACTTC. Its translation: CASMRQGGYEQYF. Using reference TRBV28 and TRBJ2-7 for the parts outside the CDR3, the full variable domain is DVKVTQSSRYLVKRTGEKVFLECVQDMDHENMFWYRQDPGLGLRLIYFSYDVKMKEKGDIPEGYSVSREKKERFSLILESASTNQTSMYLCASMRQGGYEQYFGPGTRLTVT.

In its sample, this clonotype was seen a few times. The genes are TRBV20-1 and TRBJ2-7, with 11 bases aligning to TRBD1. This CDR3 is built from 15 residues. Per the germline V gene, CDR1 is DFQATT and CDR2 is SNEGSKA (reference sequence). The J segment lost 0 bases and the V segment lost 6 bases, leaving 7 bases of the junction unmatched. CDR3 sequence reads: CSARPGTGGSYEQYF. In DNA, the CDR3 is TGCAGTGCCAGGCCCGGGACAGGGGGCTCCTACGAGCAGTACTTC.

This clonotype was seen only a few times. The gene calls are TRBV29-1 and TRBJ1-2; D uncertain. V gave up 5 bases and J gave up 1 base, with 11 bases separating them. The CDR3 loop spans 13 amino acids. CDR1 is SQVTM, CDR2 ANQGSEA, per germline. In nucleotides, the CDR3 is TGCAGCGTTACCGACGGCAATAACTATGGCTACACCTTC. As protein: CSVTDGNNYGYTF.

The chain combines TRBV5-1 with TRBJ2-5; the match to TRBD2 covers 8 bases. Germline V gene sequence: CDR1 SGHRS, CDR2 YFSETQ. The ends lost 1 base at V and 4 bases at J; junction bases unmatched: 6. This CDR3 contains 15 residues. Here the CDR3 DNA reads TGCGCCAGCAGCTTGCTGGGACTAGTATCAGAGACCCAGTACTTC. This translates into CASSLLGLVSETQYF.

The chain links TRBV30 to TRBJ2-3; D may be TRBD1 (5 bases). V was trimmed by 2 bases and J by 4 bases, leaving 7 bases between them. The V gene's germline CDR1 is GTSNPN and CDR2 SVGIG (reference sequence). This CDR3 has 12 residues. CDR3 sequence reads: CAWSRGSDTQYF. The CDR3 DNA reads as TGTGCCTGGAGTAGGGGATCAGATACGCAGTATTTT. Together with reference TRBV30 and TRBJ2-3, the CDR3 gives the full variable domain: SQTIHQWPATLVQPVGSPLSLECTVEGTSNPNLYWYRQAAGRGLQLLFYSVGIGQISSEVPQNLSASRPQDRQFILSSKKLLLSDSGFYLCAWSRGSDTQYFGPGTRLTVL.

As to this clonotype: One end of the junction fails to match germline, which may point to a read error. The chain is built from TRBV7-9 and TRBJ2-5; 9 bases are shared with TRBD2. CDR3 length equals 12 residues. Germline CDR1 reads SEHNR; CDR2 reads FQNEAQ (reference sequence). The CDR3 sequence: CASSFGLPSGNF. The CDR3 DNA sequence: TGTGCCAGCAGCTTCGGTTTGCCTAGCGGGAACTTC.

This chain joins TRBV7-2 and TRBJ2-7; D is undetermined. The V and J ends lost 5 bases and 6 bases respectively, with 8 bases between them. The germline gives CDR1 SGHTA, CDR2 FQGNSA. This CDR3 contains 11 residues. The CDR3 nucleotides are TGTGCCAGCAGCAATTGGGGCGAGCAGTACTTC. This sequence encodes CASSNWGEQYF.

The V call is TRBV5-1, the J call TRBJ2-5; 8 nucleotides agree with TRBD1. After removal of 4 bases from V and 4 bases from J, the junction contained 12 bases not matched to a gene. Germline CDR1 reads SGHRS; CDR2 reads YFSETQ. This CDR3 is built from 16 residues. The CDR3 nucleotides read TGCGCCAGCAGCGTGGGACAGGTATTTGGTCCAGAGACCCAGTACTTC. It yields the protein CASSVGQVFGPETQYF.

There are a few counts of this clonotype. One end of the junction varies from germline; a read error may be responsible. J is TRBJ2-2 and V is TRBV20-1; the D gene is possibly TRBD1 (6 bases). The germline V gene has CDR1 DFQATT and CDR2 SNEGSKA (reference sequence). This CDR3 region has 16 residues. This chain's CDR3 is CCAQNSQGINTGELFF. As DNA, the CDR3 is TGCTGTGCTCAGAATTCCCAGGGGATTAACACCGGGGAGCTGTTTTTT.

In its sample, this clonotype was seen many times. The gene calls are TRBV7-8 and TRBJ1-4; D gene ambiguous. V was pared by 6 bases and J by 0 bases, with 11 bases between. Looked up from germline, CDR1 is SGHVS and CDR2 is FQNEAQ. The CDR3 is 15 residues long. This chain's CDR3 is CASRQDGATNEKLFF. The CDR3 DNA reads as TGTGCCAGCAGGCAAGACGGGGCAACTAATGAAAAACTGTTTTTT.

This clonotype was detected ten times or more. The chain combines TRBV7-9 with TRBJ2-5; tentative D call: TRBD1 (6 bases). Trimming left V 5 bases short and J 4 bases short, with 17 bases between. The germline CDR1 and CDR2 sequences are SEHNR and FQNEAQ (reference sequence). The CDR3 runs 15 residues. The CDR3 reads CASSLGQWFLETQYF. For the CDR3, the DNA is TGTGCCAGCAGCCTCGGACAGTGGTTCCTAGAGACCCAGTACTTC. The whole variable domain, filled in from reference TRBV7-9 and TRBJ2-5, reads DTGVSQNPRHKITKRGQNVTFRCDPISEHNRLYWYRQTLGQGPEFLTYFQNEAQLEKSRLLSDRFSAERPKGSFSTLEIQRTEQGDSAMYLCASSLGQWFLETQYFGPGTRLLVL.

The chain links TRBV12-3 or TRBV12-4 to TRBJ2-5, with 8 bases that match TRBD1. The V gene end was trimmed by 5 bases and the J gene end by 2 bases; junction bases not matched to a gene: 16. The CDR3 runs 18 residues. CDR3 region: CASSIDRGLGSRQETQYF. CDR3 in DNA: TGTGCCAGCAGTATAGACAGGGGCTTAGGGAGTAGGCAAGAGACCCAGTACTTC.

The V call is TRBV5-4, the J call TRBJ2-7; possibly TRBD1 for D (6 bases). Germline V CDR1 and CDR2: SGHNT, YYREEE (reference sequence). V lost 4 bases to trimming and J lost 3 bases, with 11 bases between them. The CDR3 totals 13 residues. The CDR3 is CASSHRVDYEQYF. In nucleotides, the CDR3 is TGTGCCAGCAGCCACAGGGTAGACTACGAGCAGTACTTC.

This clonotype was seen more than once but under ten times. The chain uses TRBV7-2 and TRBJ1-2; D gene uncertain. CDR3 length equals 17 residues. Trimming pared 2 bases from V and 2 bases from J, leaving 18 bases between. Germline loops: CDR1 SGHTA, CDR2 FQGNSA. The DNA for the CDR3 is TGTGCCAGCAGCTTATGGGTTGCGTTGGGCCAAAACTATGGCTACACCTTC. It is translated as CASSLWVALGQNYGYTF.

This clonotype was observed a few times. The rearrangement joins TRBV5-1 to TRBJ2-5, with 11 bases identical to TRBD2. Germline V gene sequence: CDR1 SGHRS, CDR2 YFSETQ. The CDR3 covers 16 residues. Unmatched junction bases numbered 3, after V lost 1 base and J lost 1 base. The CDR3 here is CASSLFGTSGQETQYF. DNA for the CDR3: TGCGCCAGCAGCTTGTTCGGGACTAGCGGCCAAGAGACCCAGTACTTC.